The 2 T cell receptor beta chains given below trace back to one sample, sequenced in a study of CD8 T cells in ankylosing spondylitis. MiXCR was run by TCRdb on the 5' RACE reads, yielding one entry per CDR3 protein. This sample has approximately 300,000 distinct CDR3 sequences; over 15% occur once, and the top ten carry roughly 7.3%. Specimen: blood, either unsorted or a sorted T cell fraction (not recorded which). The receptors stem from a male donor with ankylosing spondylitis or in good health (not recorded which).

As DNA, the CDR3 is TGTGCCACCAGGACAGGGGCCCTCACAGATACGCAGTATTTT. Amino acid sequence: CATRTGALTDTQYF. The genes are TRBV6-1 and TRBJ2-3; 9 bases agree with TRBD1. With 10 bases clipped from V and 2 bases from J, the junction kept 7 bases outside the gene matches. In germline, CDR1 is MNHNS, CDR2 SASEGT. CDR3 length: 14 residues.

The V and J genes are TRBV10-3 and TRBJ1-2, with D hard to call. The CDR3 is 12 amino acids. Trimming took 2 bases from V and 5 from J, leaving 6 bases between them. From germline, CDR1 is ENHRY and CDR2 SYGVKD. The CDR3 DNA reads as TGTGCCATCAGTGAGATAGGATATGGCTACACCTTC. Amino acid sequence: CAISEIGYGYTF.